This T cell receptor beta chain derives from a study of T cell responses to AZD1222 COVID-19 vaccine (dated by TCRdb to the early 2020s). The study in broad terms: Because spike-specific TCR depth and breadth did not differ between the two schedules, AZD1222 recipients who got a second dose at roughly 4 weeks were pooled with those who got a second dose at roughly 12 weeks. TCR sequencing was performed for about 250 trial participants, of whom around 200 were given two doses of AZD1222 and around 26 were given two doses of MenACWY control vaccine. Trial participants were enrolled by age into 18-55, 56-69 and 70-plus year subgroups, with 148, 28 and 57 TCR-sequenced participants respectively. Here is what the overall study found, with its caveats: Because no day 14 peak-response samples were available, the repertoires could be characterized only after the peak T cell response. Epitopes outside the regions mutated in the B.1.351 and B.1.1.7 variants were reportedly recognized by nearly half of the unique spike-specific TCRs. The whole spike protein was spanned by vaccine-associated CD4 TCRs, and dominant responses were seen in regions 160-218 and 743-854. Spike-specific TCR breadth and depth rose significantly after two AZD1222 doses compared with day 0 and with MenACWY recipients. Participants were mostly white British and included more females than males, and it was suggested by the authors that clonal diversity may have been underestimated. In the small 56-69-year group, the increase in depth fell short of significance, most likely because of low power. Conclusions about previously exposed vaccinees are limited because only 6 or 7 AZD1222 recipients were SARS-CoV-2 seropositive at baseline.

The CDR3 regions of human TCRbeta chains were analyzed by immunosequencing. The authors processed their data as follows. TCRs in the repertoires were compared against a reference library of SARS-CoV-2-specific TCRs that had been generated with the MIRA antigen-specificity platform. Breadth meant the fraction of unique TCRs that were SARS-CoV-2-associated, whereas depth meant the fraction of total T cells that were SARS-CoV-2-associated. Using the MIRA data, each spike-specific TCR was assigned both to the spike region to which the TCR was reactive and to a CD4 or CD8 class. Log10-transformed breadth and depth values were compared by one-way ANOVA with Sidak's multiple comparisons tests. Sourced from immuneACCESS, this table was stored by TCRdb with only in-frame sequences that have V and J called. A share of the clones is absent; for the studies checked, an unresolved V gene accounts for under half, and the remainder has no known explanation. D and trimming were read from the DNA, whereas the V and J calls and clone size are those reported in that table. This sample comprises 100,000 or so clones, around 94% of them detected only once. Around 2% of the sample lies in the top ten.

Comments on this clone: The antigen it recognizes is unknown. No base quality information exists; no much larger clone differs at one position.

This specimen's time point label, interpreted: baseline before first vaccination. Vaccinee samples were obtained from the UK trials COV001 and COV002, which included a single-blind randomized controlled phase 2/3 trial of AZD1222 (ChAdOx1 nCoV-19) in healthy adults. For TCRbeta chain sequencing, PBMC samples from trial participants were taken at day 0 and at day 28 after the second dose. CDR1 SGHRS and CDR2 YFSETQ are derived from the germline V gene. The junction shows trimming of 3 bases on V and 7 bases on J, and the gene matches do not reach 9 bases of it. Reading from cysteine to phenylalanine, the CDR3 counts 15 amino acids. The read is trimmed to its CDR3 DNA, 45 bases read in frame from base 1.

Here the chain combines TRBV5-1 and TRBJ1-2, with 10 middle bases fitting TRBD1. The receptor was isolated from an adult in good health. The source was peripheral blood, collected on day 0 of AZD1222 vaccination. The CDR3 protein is CASSSETGGESGYTF. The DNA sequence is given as TGCGCCAGCAGCTCAGAGACAGGGGGCGAAAGTGGCTACACCTTC. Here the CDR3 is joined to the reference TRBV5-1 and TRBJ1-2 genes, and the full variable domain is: KAGVTQTPRYLIKTRGQQVTLSCSPISGHRSVSWYQQTPGQGLQFLFEYFSETQRNKGNFPGRFSGRQFSNSRSEMNVSTLELGDSALYLCASSSETGGESGYTFGSGTRLTVV.